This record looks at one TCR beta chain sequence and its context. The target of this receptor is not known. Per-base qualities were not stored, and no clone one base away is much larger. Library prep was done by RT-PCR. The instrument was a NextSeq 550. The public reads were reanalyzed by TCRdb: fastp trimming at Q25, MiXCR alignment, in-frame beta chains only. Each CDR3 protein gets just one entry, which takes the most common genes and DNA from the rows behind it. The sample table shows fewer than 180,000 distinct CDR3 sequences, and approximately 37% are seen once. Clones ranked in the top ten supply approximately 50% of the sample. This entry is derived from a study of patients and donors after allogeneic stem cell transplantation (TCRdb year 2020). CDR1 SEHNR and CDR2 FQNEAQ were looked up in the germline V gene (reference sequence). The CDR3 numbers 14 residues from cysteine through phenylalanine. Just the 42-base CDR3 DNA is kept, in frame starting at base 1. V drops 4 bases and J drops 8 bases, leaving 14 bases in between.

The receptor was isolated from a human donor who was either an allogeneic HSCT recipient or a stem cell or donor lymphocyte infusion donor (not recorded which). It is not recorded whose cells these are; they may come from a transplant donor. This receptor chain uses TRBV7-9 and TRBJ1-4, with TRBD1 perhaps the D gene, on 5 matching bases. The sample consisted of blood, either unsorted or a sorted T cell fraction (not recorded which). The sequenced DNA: TGTGCCAGCAGCTCTGGGGCCCCTGGGGAAAAACTGTTTTTT. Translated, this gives CASSSGAPGEKLFF.